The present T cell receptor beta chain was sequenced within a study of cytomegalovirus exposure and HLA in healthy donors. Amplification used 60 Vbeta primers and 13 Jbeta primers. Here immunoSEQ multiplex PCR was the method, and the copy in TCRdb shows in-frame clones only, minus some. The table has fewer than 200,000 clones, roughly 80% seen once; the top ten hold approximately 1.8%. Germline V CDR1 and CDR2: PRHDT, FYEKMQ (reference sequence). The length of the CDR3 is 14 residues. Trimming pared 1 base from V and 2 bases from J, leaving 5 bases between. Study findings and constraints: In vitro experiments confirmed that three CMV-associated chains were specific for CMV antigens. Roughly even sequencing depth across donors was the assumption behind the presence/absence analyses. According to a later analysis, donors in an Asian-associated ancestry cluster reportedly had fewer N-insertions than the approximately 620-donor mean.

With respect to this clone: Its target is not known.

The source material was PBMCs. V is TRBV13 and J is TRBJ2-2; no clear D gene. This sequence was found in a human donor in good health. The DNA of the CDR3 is TGTGCCAGCAGCTTAGACACCAACACCGGGGAGCTGTTTTTT. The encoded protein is CASSLDTNTGELFF.